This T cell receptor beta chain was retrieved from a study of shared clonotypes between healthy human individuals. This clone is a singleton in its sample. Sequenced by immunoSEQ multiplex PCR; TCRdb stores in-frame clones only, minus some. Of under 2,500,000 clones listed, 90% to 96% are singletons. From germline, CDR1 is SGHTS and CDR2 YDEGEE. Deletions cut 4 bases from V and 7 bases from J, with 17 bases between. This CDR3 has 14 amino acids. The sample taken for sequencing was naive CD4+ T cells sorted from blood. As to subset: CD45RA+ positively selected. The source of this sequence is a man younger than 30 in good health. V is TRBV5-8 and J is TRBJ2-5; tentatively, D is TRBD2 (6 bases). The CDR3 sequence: CASSSGSLLGTQYF. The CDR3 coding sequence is TGTGCCAGCAGCAGCGGGTCATTGCTTGGGACCCAGTACTTC. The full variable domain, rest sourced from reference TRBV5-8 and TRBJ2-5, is EAGVTQSPTHLIKTRGQQATLRCSPISGHTSVYWYQQALGLGLQFLLWYDEGEERNRGNFPPRFSGRQFPNYSSELNVNALELEDSALYLCASSSGSLLGTQYFGPGTRLLVL.